Listed below are T cell receptor beta chains from one sample, sequenced in a study of T-cell memory formation after mild COVID-19. TCRdb independently ran MiXCR on the 5' RACE reads; one entry per CDR3 protein. Of fewer than 550,000 distinct CDR3 sequences listed, about 20% are singletons. The sequenced sample consisted of PBMCs or a T cell subset sorted from them (not recorded which). These receptors originate from an adult woman who had mild COVID-19 (a few samples of this study predate the infection). Cell type and time point are not known. Each CDR3 is given with its conserved first and last residue. The order of the fields is clone size, J gene, D gene, V gene, CDR3 DNA, CDR3 protein. The D gene is left open where the match is weak. The listing skips clone size in some rows; elsewhere it reads once, few, many or a size class.

few | TRBJ2-1 | - | TRBV5-1 | TGCGCCAGCAGCTTGGGGGTTCAGGACCATGAGCAGTTCTTC | CASSLGVQDHEQFF
few | TRBJ2-5 | TRBD1 | TRBV7-6 | TGTGCCAGCAGCTTAGTAAGAGGGACAGAGACGGGGACCCAGTACTTC | CASSLVRGTETGTQYF
- | TRBJ1-6 | - | TRBV30 | TGTGCCTGGAGTGGGGCAAAAGCGGGAAATTCACCCCTCCACTTT | CAWSGAKAGNSPLHF
- | TRBJ2-5 | - | TRBV14 | TGTGCCAGCAGCCCAAAGGGCTACTCCGACGAGACCCAGTACTTC | CASSPKGYSDETQYF
- | TRBJ1-2 | - | TRBV24-1 | TGTGCCACCAGTGACCCCGGAGAGTATGGCTACACCTTC | CATSDPGEYGYTF
- | TRBJ2-3 | - | TRBV7-9 | TGTGCCAGCAGTCTCCTCGGGAACACAGATACGCAGTATTTT | CASSLLGNTDTQYF
few | TRBJ2-3 | TRBD2 | TRBV19 | TGTGCCAGTAGTATACGGGCTAGCGGGGCCACAGATACGCAGTATTTT | CASSIRASGATDTQYF
- | TRBJ1-2 | TRBD1 | TRBV12-3/TRBV12-4 | TGTGCCAGCAGTTGGGGGGACAGGCCTAGCTATGGCTACACCTTC | CASSWGDRPSYGYTF
- | TRBJ2-2 | - | TRBV4-3 | TGCGCCAGCAGCCAAGATCGAAGCCCGGGAGCTAACACCGGGGAGCTGTTTTTT | CASSQDRSPGANTGELFF
few | TRBJ1-2 | - | TRBV6-5 | TGTGCCAGCAGTAGGAGACCCCCCTATGGCTACACCTTC | CASSRRPPYGYTF
- | TRBJ2-7 | - | TRBV5-6 | TGTGCCAGCAGCTTGTTCGTGTTCGGCCGTACTTTGTTCTTC | CASSLFVFGRTLFF
- | TRBJ2-5 | TRBD2 | TRBV6-5 | TGTGCCGCCGGCGGGGGGCCAGAGACCCAGTACTTC | CAAGGGPETQYF
few | TRBJ1-5 | - | TRBV7-2 | TGTGCCAGCAGTTCGAGGACGGGGGAGGCCCAGCATTTT | CASSSRTGEAQHF
few | TRBJ2-7 | TRBD1 | TRBV7-8 | TGTGCCAGCAGCTTAGCTAACAGGGGGCTCAACGAGCAGTACTTC | CASSLANRGLNEQYF
few | TRBJ2-3 | - | TRBV29-1 | TGCAGCGCCACGGGGGCGGGGGCCACAGATACGCAGTATTTT | CSATGAGATDTQYF
many | TRBJ2-2 | - | TRBV7-2 | TGTGCCAGCAGCTTAGACAGGTTACGCACCGGGGAGCTGTTTTTT | CASSLDRLRTGELFF
few | TRBJ2-7 | TRBD1 | TRBV5-5 | TGTGCCAGCAGCCCCGACGGACAGGGGTGGAACGAGCAGTACTTC | CASSPDGQGWNEQYF
- | TRBJ1-5 | - | TRBV30 | TGTGCCTGGAGTACAACGGGAGTTCAGCCCCAGCATTTT | CAWSTTGVQPQHF
few | TRBJ2-1 | TRBD2 | TRBV20-1 | TGCAGTGCGGGAGTAGCGGGAGGGAACAATGAGCAGTTCTTC | CSAGVAGGNNEQFF
- | TRBJ2-3 | - | TRBV20-1 | TGCAGTGCTAGTGACCGCACAGATACGCAGTATTTT | CSASDRTDTQYF
- | TRBJ2-6 | - | TRBV6-1 | TGTGCCAGCAGGGATCTCGGGAGAGGAACCCCCTCTGGGGCCAACGTCCTGACTTTC | CASRDLGRGTPSGANVLTF
- | TRBJ1-2 | TRBD1 | TRBV19 | TGTGCCAGTAGTTTTCTCTCAAATCCCGGGACAGAGTATGGCTACACCTTC | CASSFLSNPGTEYGYTF
few | TRBJ2-1 | - | TRBV29-1 | TGCAGCGTTGAAGATATTGGCAATGAGCAGTTCTTC | CSVEDIGNEQFF
- | TRBJ1-2 | - | TRBV5-4 | TGTGCCAGCAGCTTGGAGTTCTATGGCTACACCTTC | CASSLEFYGYTF
few | TRBJ2-2 | - | TRBV4-2 | TGTGCCAGCAGCCAAGACCGGGGAGAGCTGTTTTTT | CASSQDRGELFF
few | TRBJ2-6 | - | TRBV3-1 | TGTGCCAGCAGCCGCGCTGGGGCCAACGTCCTGACTTTC | CASSRAGANVLTF
many | TRBJ2-4 | - | TRBV7-9 | TGTGCCAGCAGCTTTGGCGGCGGGGACATTCAGTACTTC | CASSFGGGDIQYF
once | TRBJ2-3 | TRBD2 | TRBV6-6 | TGTGCCAGCAGTCCACCCACTAGCGGCACAGATACGCAGTATTTT | CASSPPTSGTDTQYF